A single sample gave rise to the 7 T cell receptor beta chains below, sequenced in a study of identical twins. One entry per CDR3 protein results from TCRdb running MiXCR on the 5' RACE reads. The table includes some 1,700,000 distinct CDR3 sequences, 25% to 35% detected once. Sequencing used cord blood. All receptors come from a newborn girl in good health.

A few counts support this clonotype. The rearrangement uses TRBV2 and TRBJ1-2, with a tentative D call TRBD1 (5 bases). The V and J ends lost 8 bases and 4 bases respectively, with 17 bases between them. This CDR3 has 14 residues. CDR1 is SNHLY, CDR2 FYNNEI, per germline. For the CDR3, the DNA is TGTGCCAGCCGCACAGGAATGAATTTCTATGGCTACACCTTC. Translating gives CASRTGMNFYGYTF.

This clonotype has more than one count but fewer than ten. This chain connects TRBV27 to TRBJ2-7; D could derive from TRBD1 or TRBD2 (5 bases each). The CDR3 is 15 residues long. V was cut by 5 bases and J by 4 bases, with 18 bases left in between. Germline CDR1 is MNHEY and CDR2 is SMNVEV (reference sequence). CDR3 in amino acids: CASSRFPGTAYEQYF. The CDR3 DNA sequence: TGTGCCAGCAGTCGCTTCCCCGGGACGGCTTACGAGCAGTACTTC.

This clonotype was counted between two and nine times. The V and J genes are TRBV27 and TRBJ2-1; D possibly uses TRBD1 or TRBD2 (5 bases each). V shed 5 bases and J shed 6 bases, with 17 bases lying between them. Germline assignment: CDR1 MNHEY and CDR2 SMNVEV (reference sequence). The CDR3 has 15 amino acids. CDR3: CASSLSRDGLNEQFF. DNA of the CDR3: TGTGCCAGCAGTCTCAGCCGGGACGGACTCAATGAGCAGTTCTTC.

This clonotype was recorded once. The chain uses TRBV5-1 and TRBJ2-5; the match to TRBD2 covers 9 bases. The V gene's germline CDR1 is SGHRS and CDR2 YFSETQ. V lost 4 bases, J lost 10 bases, and 11 bases stayed unmatched. CDR3 size: 14 residues. For the CDR3, the DNA is TGCGCCAGCAGCGAAGTCGCGGGAGGGTCTGACCAGTACTTC. Its protein is CASSEVAGGSDQYF. The complete variable domain, with remaining parts taken from reference TRBV5-1 and TRBJ2-5, reads KAGVTQTPRYLIKTRGQQVTLSCSPISGHRSVSWYQQTPGQGLQFLFEYFSETQRNKGNFPGRFSGRQFSNSRSEMNVSTLELGDSALYLCASSEVAGGSDQYFGPGTRLLVL.

This clonotype was detected many times. Written as DNA, the CDR3 is TGTGCCAGCAGCCAAGGAGCCAGGTACGAGCAGTACTTC. It codes for CASSQGARYEQYF. The rearrangement links TRBV3-1 to TRBJ2-7; D not resolved. The CDR3 has 13 amino acids. Germline CDR1 and CDR2: LGHDT and YNNKEL (reference sequence). With 1 base removed from V and 4 bases from J, the gap between germline ends came to 8 bases.

This clonotype has a handful of counts. The rearrangement links TRBV30 to TRBJ2-7, with D perhaps matching TRBD1 (6 bases). This CDR3 has 13 residues. Germline CDR1 is GTSNPN and CDR2 is SVGIG (reference sequence). V shed 4 bases and J shed 3 bases, with 13 bases lying between them. The CDR3 bases are TGTGCCTGGACTACAGGGTATGGCTACGAGCAGTACTTC. Its protein is CAWTTGYGYEQYF.

This clonotype was detected only a few times. This chain joins TRBV20-1 and TRBJ2-4, with D possibly TRBD1 on 6 matching bases. CDR1 is DFQATT and CDR2 is SNEGSKA in the germline V gene (reference sequence). This CDR3 has 17 residues. Trimming cost V 0 bases and J 0 bases, with 15 bases left between them. CDR3: CSAREQRQALAKNIQYF. The CDR3 DNA is TGCAGTGCTAGAGAACAAAGACAGGCGCTAGCCAAAAACATTCAGTACTTC.